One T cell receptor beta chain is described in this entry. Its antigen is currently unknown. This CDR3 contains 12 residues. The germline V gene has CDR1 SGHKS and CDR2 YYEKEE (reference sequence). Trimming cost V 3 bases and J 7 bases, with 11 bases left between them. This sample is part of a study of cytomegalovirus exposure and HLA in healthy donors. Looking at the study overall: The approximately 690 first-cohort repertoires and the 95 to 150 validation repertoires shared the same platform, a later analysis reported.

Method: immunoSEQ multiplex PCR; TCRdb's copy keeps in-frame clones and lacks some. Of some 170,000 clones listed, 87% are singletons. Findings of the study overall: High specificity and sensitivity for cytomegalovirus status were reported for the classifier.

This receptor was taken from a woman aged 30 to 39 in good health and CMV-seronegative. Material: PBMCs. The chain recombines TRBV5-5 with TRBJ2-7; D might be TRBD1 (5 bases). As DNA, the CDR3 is TGTGCCAGCAGCTCAGGGATTAGGGAGCAGTACTTC. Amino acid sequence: CASSSGIREQYF.